The rows below give T cell receptor beta chains drawn from one sample of a study of T cell responses to AZD1222 COVID-19 vaccine. The data were produced by immunoSEQ multiplex PCR, yet TCRdb's version contains in-frame clones alone and is incomplete. Seen here are fewer than 150,000 clones, about 85% observed once, and the top ten hold approximately 6.2%. The sequences come from peripheral blood, collected on day 0 of AZD1222 vaccination. The receptors originated from an adult in good health. Each CDR3 is given with its conserved first and last residue. D genes are given only for firm matches. A row's size may be missing; if present it is once, few, many or a size class.

D,size,J,V,CDR3,DNA
TRBD1,.,TRBJ2-1,TRBV2,CASRWAGGGDNEQFF,TGTGCCAGCAGATGGGCAGGGGGCGGGGACAATGAGCAGTTCTTC
.,.,TRBJ2-1,TRBV29-1,CSVERVYNEQFF,TGCAGCGTTGAGAGGGTGTACAATGAGCAGTTCTTC
.,.,TRBJ1-2,TRBV5-1,CASSLESAGWIYGYTF,TGCGCCAGCAGCTTGGAGTCAGCAGGGTGGATCTATGGCTACACCTTC
.,.,TRBJ1-2,TRBV28,CASSLGDGYTF,TGTGCCAGCAGTTTAGGGGATGGCTACACCTTC
.,.,TRBJ1-1,TRBV29-1,CSVEAGRWVEAFF,TGCAGCGTTGAGGCAGGGCGGTGGGTTGAAGCTTTCTTT
TRBD1,.,TRBJ2-5,TRBV4-1,CASSQEGTGAGETQYF,TGCGCCAGCAGCCAAGAAGGCACAGGGGCTGGGGAGACCCAGTACTTC
TRBD2,once,TRBJ2-1,TRBV27,CASSSGTTSYNEQFF,TGTGCCAGCAGTTCCGGGACTACCTCCTACAATGAGCAGTTCTTC
.,.,TRBJ2-7,TRBV12-3/TRBV12-4,CASSPPGYEQYF,TGTGCCAGCAGCCCCCCAGGGTACGAGCAGTACTTC
.,.,TRBJ2-2,TRBV18,CASSSWAQHTGELFF,TGTGCCAGCTCATCTTGGGCTCAACACACCGGGGAGCTGTTTTTT
.,.,TRBJ2-5,TRBV4-2,CASSQDLGGRETQYF,TGTGCCAGCAGCCAAGATCTCGGGGGCCGGGAGACCCAGTACTTC
.,.,TRBJ1-3,TRBV7-3,CASTFRPGARAGNTIYF,TGTGCCAGCACCTTCCGGCCCGGGGCAAGGGCTGGAAACACCATATATTTT
.,few,TRBJ1-1,TRBV11-2,CASSLEVNTEAFF,TGTGCCAGCAGCTTAGAGGTGAACACTGAAGCTTTCTTT
.,once,TRBJ1-1,TRBV12-5,CASALTTVTEAFF,TGTGCTAGTGCCTTGACGACGGTCACTGAAGCTTTCTTT
.,.,TRBJ1-6,TRBV5-1,CASSLGVGSVYPLHF,TGCGCCAGCAGCTTGGGGGTAGGATCAGTGTACCCCCTCCACTTT
TRBD1,.,TRBJ1-6,TRBV7-6,CASSPQPGGDSPLHF,TGTGCCAGCAGCCCTCAGCCAGGGGGGGATTCACCCCTCCACTTT
.,.,TRBJ1-1,TRBV7-9,CASSLVSGENTEAFF,TGTGCCAGCAGCTTAGTATCCGGGGAGAACACTGAAGCTTTCTTT
.,.,TRBJ2-5,TRBV12-3/TRBV12-4,CASSFWAQETQYF,TGTGCCAGCAGTTTCTGGGCGCAAGAGACCCAGTACTTC
.,.,TRBJ1-6,TRBV7-9,CASSLNSPLHF,TGTGCCAGCAGCCTAAATTCACCCCTCCACTTT
.,.,TRBJ2-3,TRBV4-2,CASSQEWGFTDTQYF,TGTGCCAGCAGCCAAGAATGGGGGTTCACAGATACGCAGTATTTT
TRBD1,.,TRBJ2-7,TRBV3-1/TRBV3-2,CASSQTPGGYEQYF,TGTGCCAGCAGCCAAACGCCAGGGGGTTACGAGCAGTACTTC
.,.,TRBJ1-6,TRBV27,CASSPFSWVRSPLHF,TGTGCCAGCAGTCCCTTTAGCTGGGTGCGATCACCCCTCCACTTT
.,.,TRBJ2-7,TRBV7-9,CASSLSYEQYF,TGTGCCAGCAGCCTCTCCTACGAGCAGTACTTC
TRBD2,.,TRBJ2-1,TRBV3-1/TRBV3-2,CASSHGTTHNEQFF,TGTGCCAGCAGCCATGGGACTACCCACAATGAGCAGTTCTTC
TRBD1,.,TRBJ2-7,TRBV19,CASSIGSTGAYEQYF,TGTGCCAGTAGTATTGGTTCGACAGGGGCCTACGAGCAGTACTTC
.,.,TRBJ2-5,TRBV19,CASSTGLQETQYF,TGTGCCAGTAGTACGGGGCTCCAAGAGACCCAGTACTTC
TRBD1,.,TRBJ1-2,TRBV9,CASAVRQGTNYGYTF,TGTGCCAGCGCGGTTCGACAGGGCACTAACTATGGCTACACCTTC
TRBD2,.,TRBJ2-2,TRBV9,CASSTSGGITGELFF,TGTGCCAGCAGCACTAGCGGGGGGATCACCGGGGAGCTGTTTTTT
.,.,TRBJ1-1,TRBV29-1,CSGGGEAFF,TGCAGCGGGGGGGGTGAAGCTTTCTTT
.,.,TRBJ2-1,TRBV4-1,CASSQPGRVVDEQFF,TGCGCCAGCAGCCAACCGGGACGGGTAGTGGATGAGCAGTTCTTC
TRBD1,once,TRBJ2-7,TRBV5-1,CASTRTGNYEQYF,TGCGCCAGCACAAGGACAGGGAACTACGAGCAGTACTTC
.,.,TRBJ1-2,TRBV3-1/TRBV3-2,CASSHLTGGYTF,TGTGCCAGCAGCCACCTAACAGGTGGCTACACCTTC
.,.,TRBJ2-1,TRBV9,CASSVTGLDNEQFF,TGTGCCAGCAGCGTCACGGGACTCGACAATGAGCAGTTCTTC